This T cell receptor beta chain was profiled in a study of blood T cell repertoires in COVID-19. Across the study: Specimens from acute and convalescent COVID-19 originated in the United States, Italy and Spain. Sample material is recorded as cDNA or gDNA derived from T cells, B-cell-depleted T cells, or PBMCs.

Per the original data handling: Cell counts per sample came from amplifying reference gene primers. Here immunoSEQ multiplex PCR was the method, and the copy in TCRdb shows in-frame clones only, minus some. The V and J calls and clone size were taken over from that table, and D and trimming were inferred from the DNA. Of roughly 210,000 clones listed, about 85% were seen once; the top ten hold 1.5% to 2%. The length of the CDR3 is 17 residues. V lost 6 bases and J lost 0, with 18 bases in between. Germline V gene data show CDR1 as SNHLY and CDR2 as FYNNEI. Sequencing used peripheral blood. The sequence was obtained from a man in his sixties or seventies with acute or convalescent COVID-19. The J gene is TRBJ2-4, the V gene TRBV2; D is possibly TRBD1 (6 bases). CDR3 in DNA: TGTGCCAGCAGCGCCCGTCGGACAGACCTAGCCAAAAACATTCAGTACTTC. Protein: CASSARRTDLAKNIQYF.